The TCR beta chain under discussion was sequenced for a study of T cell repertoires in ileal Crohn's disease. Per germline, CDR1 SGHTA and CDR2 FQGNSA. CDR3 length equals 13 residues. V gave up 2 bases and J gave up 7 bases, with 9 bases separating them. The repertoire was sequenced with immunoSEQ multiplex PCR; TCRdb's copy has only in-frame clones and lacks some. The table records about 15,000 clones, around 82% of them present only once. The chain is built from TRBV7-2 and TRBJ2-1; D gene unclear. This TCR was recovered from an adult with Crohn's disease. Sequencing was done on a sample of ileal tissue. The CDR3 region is CASSLMVGNEQFF. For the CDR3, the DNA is TGTGCCAGCAGCTTAATGGTCGGTAATGAGCAGTTCTTC.